These 11 T cell receptor beta chains came from one sample sequenced in a study of beta chain features in type 1 diabetes. No antigens are known for them. The authors reverse transcribed all of the isolated RNA, so sequencing captured expressed TCRB transcripts. Here immunoSEQ multiplex PCR was the method, and the copy in TCRdb shows in-frame clones only, minus some. Of fewer than 350,000 clones listed, approximately 15% are singletons. Study-wide results and caveats: TCRB CDR3 length was moderately but significantly reduced in all four CD4+ subsets of Type 1 diabetes patients.

The sample taken for sequencing was naive CD4+ T cells from blood. The receptors originated from a man aged 18 to 30 with type 1 diabetes.

The CDR3 DNA reads TGTGCCAGCAGTCGCAAGGGACTAGCGGGATTCCCCAATGAGCAGTTCTTC. The encoded protein is CASSRKGLAGFPNEQFF. The chain uses TRBV28 and TRBJ2-1; 13 bases fit TRBD2. J was trimmed by 6 bases and V by 5 bases; bases with no gene match: 10. Per germline, CDR1 MDHEN and CDR2 SYDVKM. CDR3 length: 17 residues.

This clone has a handful of counts. The rearrangement uses TRBV30 and TRBJ1-1; D is undetermined. V lost 2 bases and J 1 base, leaving 8 bases between the germline ends. The germline V gene has CDR1 GTSNPN and CDR2 SVGIG (reference sequence). The CDR3 totals 13 residues. The CDR3 region is CAWSLLANTEAFF. DNA of the CDR3: TGTGCCTGGAGTCTTTTGGCGAACACTGAAGCTTTCTTT.

This clone was detected a few times. The chain uses TRBV28 and TRBJ2-5, with D unresolved. CDR3 length equals 14 residues. With 5 bases removed from V and 2 bases from J, the gap between germline ends came to 12 bases. Germline CDR1 reads MDHEN; CDR2 reads SYDVKM. CDR3 sequence: CASSRSFPQETQYF. DNA for the CDR3: TGTGCCAGCAGTCGCAGTTTCCCTCAAGAGACCCAGTACTTC.

The gene calls are TRBV11-2 and TRBJ1-1; D remains ambiguous. This CDR3 comprises 13 residues. Trimming took 0 bases from V and 14 from J, leaving 16 bases between them. Per the germline V gene, CDR1 is SGHAT and CDR2 is FQNNGV. CDR3 sequence (DNA): TGTGCCAGCAGCTTAGATCTGATCGGGGTGAAGTTCTTT. Its protein is CASSLDLIGVKFF.

The chain uses TRBV4-3 and TRBJ1-5; the match to TRBD1 covers 7 bases. CDR3 length equals 17 residues. Germline lookup yields CDR1 LGHNA and CDR2 YSLEER. With 0 bases clipped from V and 5 bases from J, the junction kept 10 bases outside the gene matches. CDR3 sequence (DNA): TGCGCCAGCAGCCAAGATTTCGCAGGGGGTGTTCATCAGCCCCAGCATTTT. It translates to CASSQDFAGGVHQPQHF.

This chain links TRBV2 with TRBJ1-2; unclear D gene. Trimming cost V 6 bases and J 0 bases, with 11 bases left between them. This CDR3 spans 14 amino acids. CDR1 SNHLY and CDR2 FYNNEI come from the germline V gene. The DNA for the CDR3 is TGTGCCAGCAGGGTAGTCGGTTCTAACTATGGCTACACCTTC. It translates to CASRVVGSNYGYTF.

This chain connects TRBV11-2 to TRBJ2-1; TRBD2 aligns across 7 bases. With V trimmed by 5 bases and J by 4 bases, 14 bases remained unmatched. Looked up from germline, CDR1 is SGHAT and CDR2 is FQNNGV. This CDR3 comprises 17 residues. For the CDR3, the DNA is TGTGCCAGCAGCCTATTCCAGGCTCTAGCGGAATACAATGAGCAGTTCTTC. Residues: CASSLFQALAEYNEQFF.

This clone has just a few counts. The chain is built from TRBV28 and TRBJ2-1; D may be TRBD1 (5 bases). Between the trimmed V and J ends, which lost 5 bases and 6 bases, there was a span of 14 bases. This CDR3 spans 14 amino acids. The germline V gene encodes CDR1 MDHEN and CDR2 SYDVKM. The CDR3 loop reads CASSRHDRTNEQFF. The CDR3 DNA reads TGTGCCAGCAGTCGCCATGACAGAACCAATGAGCAGTTCTTC.

The chain combines TRBV11-2 with TRBJ1-4; 7 bases map to TRBD1. V trimming: 1 base; J trimming: 8 bases; junction bases outside the gene matches: 4. CDR1 and CDR2 (germline): SGHAT, FQNNGV. The CDR3 has 14 residues. The CDR3 sequence: CASSLGQGTEKLFF. The CDR3 region has the DNA TGTGCCAGCAGCTTAGGACAGGGTACCGAAAAACTGTTTTTT.

V is TRBV20-1 and J is TRBJ2-3, with TRBD2 as a possible D gene (5 bases). The CDR3 sequence is 10 residues long. Germline V gives CDR1 DFQATT, CDR2 SNEGSKA (reference sequence). V dropped 5 bases and J dropped 11 bases, with 11 bases sitting between them. In DNA form, the CDR3 reads TGCAGTGCTGAATACCGGGAGCAGTATTTT. Amino acids: CSAEYREQYF.

This clone has more than one count but fewer than ten. This chain uses TRBV4-3 with TRBJ2-2; 8 bases match TRBD2. The germline V gene has CDR1 LGHNA and CDR2 YSLEER. There are 15 residues in the CDR3. The J segment lost 2 bases and the V segment lost 2 bases, leaving 1 base of the junction unmatched. CDR3 region: CASSQSGGNTGELFF. The CDR3 region has the DNA TGCGCCAGCAGCCAAAGCGGGGGCAACACCGGGGAGCTGTTTTTT.